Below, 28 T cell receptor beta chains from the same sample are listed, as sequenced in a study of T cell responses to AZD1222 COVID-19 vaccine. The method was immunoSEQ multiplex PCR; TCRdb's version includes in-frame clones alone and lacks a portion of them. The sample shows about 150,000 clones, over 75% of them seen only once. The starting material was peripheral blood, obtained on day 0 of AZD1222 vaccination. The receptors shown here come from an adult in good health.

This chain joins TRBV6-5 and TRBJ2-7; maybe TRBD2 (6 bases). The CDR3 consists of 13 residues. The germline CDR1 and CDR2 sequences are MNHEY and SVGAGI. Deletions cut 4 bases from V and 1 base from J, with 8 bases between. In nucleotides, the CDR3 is TGTGCCAGCAGTTCCGGGACTTCCTACGAGCAGTACTTC. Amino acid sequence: CASSSGTSYEQYF.

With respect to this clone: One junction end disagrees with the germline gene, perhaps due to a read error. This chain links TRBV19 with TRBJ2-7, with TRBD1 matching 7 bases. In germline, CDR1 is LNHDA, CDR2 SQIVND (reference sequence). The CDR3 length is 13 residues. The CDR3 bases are TGTGCCAGTAGCTACAACCGGGACAGACCTCCAATCTTC. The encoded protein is CASSYNRDRPPIF.

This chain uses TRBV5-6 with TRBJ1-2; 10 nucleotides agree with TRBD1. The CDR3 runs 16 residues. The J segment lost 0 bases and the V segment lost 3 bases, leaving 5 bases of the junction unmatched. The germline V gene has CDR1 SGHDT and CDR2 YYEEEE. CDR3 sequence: CASSSGTGVANYGYTF. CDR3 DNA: TGTGCCAGCAGCTCCGGGACAGGGGTAGCTAACTATGGCTACACCTTC.

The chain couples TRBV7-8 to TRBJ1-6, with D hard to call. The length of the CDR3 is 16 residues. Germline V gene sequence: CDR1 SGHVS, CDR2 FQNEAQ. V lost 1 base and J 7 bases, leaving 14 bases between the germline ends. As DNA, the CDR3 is TGTGCCAGCAGCTTAGTCGCCTCCAGAGGGAATTCACCCCTCCACTTT. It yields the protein CASSLVASRGNSPLHF.

CDR3 protein: CASSLVASGGVTSSYNEQFF. CDR3 nucleotides: TGCGCCAGCAGCTTGGTGGCTAGCGGGGGGGTCACCAGCTCCTACAATGAGCAGTTCTTC. The rearrangement links TRBV5-1 to TRBJ2-1; 12 positions agree with TRBD2. The J segment lost 0 bases and the V segment lost 0 bases, leaving 10 bases of the junction unmatched. Germline CDR1 reads SGHRS; CDR2 reads YFSETQ. The CDR3 covers 20 residues.

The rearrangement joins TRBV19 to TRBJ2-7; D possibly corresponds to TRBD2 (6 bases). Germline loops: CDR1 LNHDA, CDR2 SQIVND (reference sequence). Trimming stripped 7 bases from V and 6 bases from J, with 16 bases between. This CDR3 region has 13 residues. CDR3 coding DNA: TGTGCCAGTACCCTTCGGGGGTACGGCGAGCAGTACTTC. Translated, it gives CASTLRGYGEQYF.

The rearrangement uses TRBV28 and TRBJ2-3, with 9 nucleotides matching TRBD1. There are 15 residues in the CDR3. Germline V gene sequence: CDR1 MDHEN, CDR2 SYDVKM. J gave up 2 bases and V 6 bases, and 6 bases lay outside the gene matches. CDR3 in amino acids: CASRFTGGDTDTQYF. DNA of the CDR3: TGTGCCAGCAGATTTACAGGGGGCGACACAGATACGCAGTATTTT.

The CDR3 here is CASSREQVLSSGNTIYF. CDR3 DNA sequence: TGTGCCAGCTCACGGGAACAGGTCCTCAGCTCTGGAAACACCATATATTTT. The rearrangement joins TRBV18 to TRBJ1-3; weak D call: TRBD1 (5 bases). Germline V lookup: CDR1 KGHSH, CDR2 LQKENI. The CDR3 extends over 17 amino acids. Between the trimmed V and J ends, which lost 4 bases and 0 bases, there was a span of 16 bases.

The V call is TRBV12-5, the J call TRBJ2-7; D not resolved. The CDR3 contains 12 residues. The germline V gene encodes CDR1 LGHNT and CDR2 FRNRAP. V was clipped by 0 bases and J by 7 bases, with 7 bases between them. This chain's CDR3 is CASGLVEREQYF. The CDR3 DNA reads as TGTGCTAGTGGTTTGGTAGAGAGGGAGCAGTACTTC.

This CDR3 reads CASSPAGGADSPLHF. The DNA of the CDR3 is TGTGCCAGCAGTCCCGCAGGGGGCGCGGACTCACCCCTCCACTTT. The V call is TRBV6-4, the J call TRBJ1-6; 8 positions agree with TRBD1. V was clipped by 5 bases and J by 10 bases; unmatched bases: 10. The CDR3 has 15 amino acids. Germline V gives CDR1 MRHNA, CDR2 SNTAGT.

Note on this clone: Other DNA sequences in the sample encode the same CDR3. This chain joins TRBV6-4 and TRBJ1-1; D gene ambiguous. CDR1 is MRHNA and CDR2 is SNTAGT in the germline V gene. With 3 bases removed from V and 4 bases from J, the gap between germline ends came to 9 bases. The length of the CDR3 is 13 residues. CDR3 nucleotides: TGTGCCAGCAGTGAAGGAGCCGGCACTGAAGCTTTCTTT. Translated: CASSEGAGTEAFF.

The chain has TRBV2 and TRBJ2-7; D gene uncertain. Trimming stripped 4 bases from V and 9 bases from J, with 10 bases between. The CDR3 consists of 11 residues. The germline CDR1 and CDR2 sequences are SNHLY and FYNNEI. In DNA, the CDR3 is TGTGCCAGCAGTGTCGGGCCGAGGCAGTACTTC. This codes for CASSVGPRQYF.

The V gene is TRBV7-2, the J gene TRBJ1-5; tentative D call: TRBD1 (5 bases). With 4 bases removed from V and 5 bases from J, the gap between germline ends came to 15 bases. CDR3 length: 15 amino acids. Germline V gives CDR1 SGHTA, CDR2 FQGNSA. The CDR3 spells CASSSPGAADQPQHF. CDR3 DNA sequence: TGTGCCAGCAGCTCCCCCGGGGCCGCCGATCAGCCCCAGCATTTT.

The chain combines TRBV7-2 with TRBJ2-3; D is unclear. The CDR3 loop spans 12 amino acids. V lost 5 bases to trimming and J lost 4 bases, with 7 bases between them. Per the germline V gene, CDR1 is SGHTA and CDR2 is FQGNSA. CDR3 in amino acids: CASSPRADTQYF. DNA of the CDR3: TGTGCCAGCAGCCCTCGGGCAGATACGCAGTATTTT.

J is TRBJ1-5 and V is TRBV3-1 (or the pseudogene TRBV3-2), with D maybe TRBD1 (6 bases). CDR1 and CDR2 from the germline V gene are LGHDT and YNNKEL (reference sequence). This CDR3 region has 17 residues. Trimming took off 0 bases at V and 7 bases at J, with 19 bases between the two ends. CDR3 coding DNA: TGTGCCAGCAGCCAAGATCTGGGGGCCAACTCCCGGCAGCCCCAGCATTTT. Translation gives CASSQDLGANSRQPQHF.

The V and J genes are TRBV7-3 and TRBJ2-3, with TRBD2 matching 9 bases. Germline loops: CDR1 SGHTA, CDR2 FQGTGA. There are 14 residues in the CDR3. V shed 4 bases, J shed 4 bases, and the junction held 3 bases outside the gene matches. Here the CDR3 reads CASSSGLASDTQYF. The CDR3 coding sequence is TGTGCCAGCAGCTCGGGACTAGCCTCAGATACGCAGTATTTT.

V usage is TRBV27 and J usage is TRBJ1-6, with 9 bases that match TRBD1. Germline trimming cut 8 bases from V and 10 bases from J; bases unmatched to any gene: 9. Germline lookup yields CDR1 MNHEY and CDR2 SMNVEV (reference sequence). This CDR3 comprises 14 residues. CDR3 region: CASSRTGAGSPLHF. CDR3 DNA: TGTGCCAGCTCGCGGACAGGGGCAGGGTCACCCCTCCACTTT.

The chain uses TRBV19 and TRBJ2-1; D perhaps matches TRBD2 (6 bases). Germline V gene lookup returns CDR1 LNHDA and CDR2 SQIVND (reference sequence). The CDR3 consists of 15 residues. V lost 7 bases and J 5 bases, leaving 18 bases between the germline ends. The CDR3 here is CASTPTGLRDNEQFF. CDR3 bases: TGTGCCAGTACCCCAACGGGACTCAGAGACAATGAGCAGTTCTTC.

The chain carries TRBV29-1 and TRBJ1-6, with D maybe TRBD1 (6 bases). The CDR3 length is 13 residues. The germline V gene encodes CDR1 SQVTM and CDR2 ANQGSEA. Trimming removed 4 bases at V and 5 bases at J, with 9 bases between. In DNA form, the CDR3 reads TGCAGCGTTGGCCGGGACAATAATTCACCCCTCCACTTT. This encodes CSVGRDNNSPLHF.

The CDR3 region has the DNA TGTGCCAGCAGCGTTCCACAGGGTCCCCTCCACTTT. This codes for CASSVPQGPLHF. The V gene is TRBV9, the J gene TRBJ1-6; tentative D call: TRBD1 (6 bases). This CDR3 is built from 12 residues. Germline CDR1 is SGDLS and CDR2 is YYNGEE. The germline V and J ends were trimmed by 2 bases and 13 bases, with 10 bases remaining between them.

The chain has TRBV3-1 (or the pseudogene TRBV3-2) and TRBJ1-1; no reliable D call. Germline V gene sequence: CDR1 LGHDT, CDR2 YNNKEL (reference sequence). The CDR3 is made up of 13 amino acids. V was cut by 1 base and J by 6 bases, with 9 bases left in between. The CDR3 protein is CASSQATQAEAFF. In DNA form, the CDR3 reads TGTGCCAGCAGCCAAGCGACTCAGGCTGAAGCTTTCTTT.

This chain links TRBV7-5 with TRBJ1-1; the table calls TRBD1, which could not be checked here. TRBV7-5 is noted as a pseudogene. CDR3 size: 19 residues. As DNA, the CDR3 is TGTGCCAGAAGCTTAGTTGGCGGGACCCCGGGACAGGGGAACACTGAAGCTTTCTTT. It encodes CARSLVGGTPGQGNTEAFF.

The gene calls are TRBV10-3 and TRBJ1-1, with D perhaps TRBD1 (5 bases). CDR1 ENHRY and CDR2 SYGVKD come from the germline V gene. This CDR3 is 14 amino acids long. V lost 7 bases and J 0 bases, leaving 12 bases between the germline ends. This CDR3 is CAIKPGPLNTEAFF. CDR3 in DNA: TGTGCCATCAAGCCAGGGCCCTTGAACACTGAAGCTTTCTTT.

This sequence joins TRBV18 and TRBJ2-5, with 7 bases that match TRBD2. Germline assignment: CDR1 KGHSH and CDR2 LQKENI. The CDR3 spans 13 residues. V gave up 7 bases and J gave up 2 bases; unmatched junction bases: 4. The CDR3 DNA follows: TGTGCCAGCTTAACGGGAGGACAAGAGACCCAGTACTTC. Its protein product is CASLTGGQETQYF.

Here the CDR3 DNA reads TGTGCCAGCAGGAACAGTGCACGGGGTTCACCCCTCCACTTT. Protein sequence: CASRNSARGSPLHF. The chain employs TRBV6-5 and TRBJ1-6; unclear D gene. Germline assignment: CDR1 MNHEY and CDR2 SVGAGI. V shed 6 bases and J shed 9 bases, with 15 bases lying between them. The CDR3 contains 14 residues.

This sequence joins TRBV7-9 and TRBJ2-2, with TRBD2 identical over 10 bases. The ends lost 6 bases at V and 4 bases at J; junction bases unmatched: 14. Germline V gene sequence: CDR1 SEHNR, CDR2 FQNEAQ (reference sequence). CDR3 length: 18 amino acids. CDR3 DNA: TGTGCCAGCAGTGAAAGCCTTATAGCGGGAGGTGGCACCGGGGAGCTGTTTTTT. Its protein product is CASSESLIAGGGTGELFF. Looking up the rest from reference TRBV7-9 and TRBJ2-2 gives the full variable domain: DTGVSQNPRHKITKRGQNVTFRCDPISEHNRLYWYRQTLGQGPEFLTYFQNEAQLEKSRLLSDRFSAERPKGSFSTLEIQRTEQGDSAMYLCASSESLIAGGGTGELFFGEGSRLTVL.

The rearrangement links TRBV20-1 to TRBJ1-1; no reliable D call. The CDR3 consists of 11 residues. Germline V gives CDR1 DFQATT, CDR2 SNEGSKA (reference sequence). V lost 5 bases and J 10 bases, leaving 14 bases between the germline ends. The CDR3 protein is CSASYLDGAFF. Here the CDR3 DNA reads TGCAGTGCTTCTTACCTAGACGGAGCTTTCTTT.

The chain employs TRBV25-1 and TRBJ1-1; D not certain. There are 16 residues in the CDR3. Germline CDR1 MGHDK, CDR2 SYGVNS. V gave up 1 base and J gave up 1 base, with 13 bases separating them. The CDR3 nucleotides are TGTGCCAGCAGTGAATGGAGGCTGGACGAGAACACTGAAGCTTTCTTT. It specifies CASSEWRLDENTEAFF.